Here is one TCR beta chain with its context. This specimen belongs to a study of blood T cell repertoires in COVID-19. Study as a whole: Sample material is recorded as cDNA or gDNA derived from T cells, B-cell-depleted T cells, or PBMCs.

Source study methods: How many nucleated cells were present was estimated from reference gene primer amplification. Here immunoSEQ multiplex PCR was the method, and the copy in TCRdb shows in-frame clones only, minus some. V and J calls and clone size are given by that table; D and trimming were obtained from the DNA. Seen here are approximately 160,000 clones, roughly 77% observed once, and the top ten hold approximately 10%. Germline V lookup: CDR1 GTSNPN, CDR2 SVGIG (reference sequence). This CDR3 has 17 amino acids. J lost 2 bases, V lost 1 base, and 11 bases had no gene match. The J gene is TRBJ1-1, the V gene TRBV30, with 9 bases matching TRBD1. The receptor's source is a human donor in a cohort sampled during active COVID-19. Material for sequencing was peripheral blood. The CDR3 DNA reads TGTGCCTGGAGTGCGGGATGGGGACAGGGCAGAAACACTGAAGCTTTCTTT. Translation gives CAWSAGWGQGRNTEAFF.